The source of this T cell receptor (beta chain) is a study of CD8 T cells in Susac syndrome. Reverse transcription used about 0.45 to 1 ug RNA and random hexamers. TCRdb reprocessed the immunoSEQ multiplex PCR reads via MiXCR and lists one record per CDR3 protein. The sample lists around 190,000 distinct CDR3 sequences, around 93% seen once, with 0.1% in the top ten. TCR beta sequencing covered blood CD8+ and CD4+ T cells. Trimming removed 0 bases from V and 7 bases from J, with 13 bases in between. Germline-derived CDR1 and CDR2 are SEHNR and FQNEAQ (reference sequence). This CDR3 contains 15 residues.

This receptor was identified in a human donor in good health. The chain has TRBV7-9 and TRBJ2-1; D is possibly TRBD1 or TRBD2 (7 bases each). Sequenced sample: CD4+ T cells from PBMCs. CDR3 in DNA: TGTGCCAGCAGCTTAGCGTTGCAGGGGGGGAATGAGCAGTTCTTC. Translation gives CASSLALQGGNEQFF.